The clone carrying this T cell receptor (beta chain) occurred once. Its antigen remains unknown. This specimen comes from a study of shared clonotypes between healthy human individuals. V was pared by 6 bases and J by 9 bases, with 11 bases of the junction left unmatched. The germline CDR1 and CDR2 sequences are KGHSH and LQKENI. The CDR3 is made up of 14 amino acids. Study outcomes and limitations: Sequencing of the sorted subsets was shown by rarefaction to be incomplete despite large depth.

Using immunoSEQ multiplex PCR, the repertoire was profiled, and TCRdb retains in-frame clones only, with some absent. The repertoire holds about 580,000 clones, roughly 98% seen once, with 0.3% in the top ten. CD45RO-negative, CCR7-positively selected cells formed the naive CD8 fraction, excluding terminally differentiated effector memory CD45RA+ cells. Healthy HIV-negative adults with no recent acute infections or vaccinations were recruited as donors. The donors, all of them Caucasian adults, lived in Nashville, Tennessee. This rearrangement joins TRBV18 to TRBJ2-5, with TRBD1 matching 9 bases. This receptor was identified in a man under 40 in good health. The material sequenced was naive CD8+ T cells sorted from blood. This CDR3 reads CASSPGTGTWAQYF. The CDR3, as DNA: TGTGCCAGCTCGCCCGGGACAGGGACATGGGCCCAGTACTTC.